Listed here are 27 T cell receptor beta chains from one sample, sequenced in a study of regulatory T cells in long-lasting Graves disease. The time point was: persistent/refractory GD, antithyroid drugs over 5 years with positive TRAb. Isolated PBMC RNA provided the starting material for the TCR library. The authors built TCR beta libraries using iRepertoire HTBI primers and Arm-PCR of CDR3 regions. TCRdb reprocessed the multiplex PCR reads with MiXCR, giving one entry per CDR3 protein. The sample holds roughly 470,000 distinct CDR3 sequences; roughly 20% are singletons and the top ten take about 8.3%. This sample comprised peripheral blood mononuclear cells (PBMCs), obtained when the disease was refractory, from a patient treated with antithyroid drugs. The source of these receptors is a female donor with Graves disease.

This clonotype was observed once. It is likely a read error, because the conserved phenylalanine at the end of the CDR3 is missing. V and J are TRBV20-1 and TRBJ2-7, with a tentative D call TRBD1 (6 bases). Trimming took off 5 bases at V and 0 bases at J, with 14 bases between the two ends. Germline CDR1 and CDR2: DFQATT and SNEGSKA (reference sequence). This CDR3 region has 14 residues. DNA for the CDR3: TGCAGTGCTCCTCCGACAGGACTCTCCTACGAGCAGTACTCC. It codes for CSAPPTGLSYEQYS.

The V gene is TRBV20-1, the J gene TRBJ2-3; 7 bases agree with TRBD1. Germline V gene data show CDR1 as DFQATT and CDR2 as SNEGSKA (reference sequence). This CDR3 contains 14 residues. V lost 6 bases to trimming and J lost 2 bases; unmatched junction nucleotides: 8. The CDR3 DNA sequence: TGCAGTGCCCTGGAAGGGGGCCCCACAGATACGCAGTATTTT. Its protein product is CSALEGGPTDTQYF.

This clonotype was recorded at least ten times. The chain links TRBV30 to TRBJ1-1; no firm D call. Trimming stripped 4 bases from V and 5 bases from J, with 14 bases between. The CDR3 loop spans 13 amino acids. The germline gives CDR1 GTSNPN, CDR2 SVGIG (reference sequence). The CDR3 sequence is CAWNEDLGTEAFF. The CDR3 DNA reads as TGTGCCTGGAACGAGGATCTGGGTACTGAAGCTTTCTTT.

This clonotype came up a few times. V is TRBV6-1 and J is TRBJ2-5; no clear D. The germline V gene has CDR1 MNHNS and CDR2 SASEGT. The V end was cut by 6 bases, the J end by 4 bases, with 15 bases between. CDR3 length: 14 amino acids. The CDR3 is CASRGIVGSETQYF. CDR3 nucleotide sequence: TGTGCCAGCAGAGGCATAGTGGGGTCAGAGACCCAGTACTTC.

This clonotype has a count of ten or more. This chain links TRBV5-1 with TRBJ2-7; 14 bases are shared with TRBD2. CDR3 length: 18 amino acids. Germline V CDR1 and CDR2: SGHRS, YFSETQ. The V gene end was trimmed by 3 bases and the J gene end by 1 base; junction bases not matched to a gene: 9. CDR3 amino acids: CASSSVVTSGRASYEQYF. DNA of the CDR3: TGCGCCAGCAGCTCGGTGGTGACTAGCGGGAGGGCGTCCTACGAGCAGTACTTC.

The chain couples TRBV29-1 to TRBJ2-7, with 10 bases matching TRBD1. Germline-derived CDR1 and CDR2 are SQVTM and ANQGSEA. Losses at the gene ends were 4 bases for V and 3 bases for J; bases not matched to a gene: 6. This CDR3 has 14 residues. The DNA for the CDR3 is TGCAGCGTTGCCGGACAGGGGGGACTCTACGAGCAGTACTTC. Protein sequence: CSVAGQGGLYEQYF.

The chain carries TRBV5-5 and TRBJ2-7; TRBD1 matches 8 bases. The CDR3 contains 17 residues. Trimming took 2 bases from V and 2 from J; bases not matched to a gene: 12. Per germline, CDR1 SGHKS and CDR2 YYEKEE (reference sequence). The CDR3 here is CASSLSSPDRATYEQYF. CDR3 DNA: TGTGCCAGCAGCTTATCGTCGCCGGACAGGGCCACCTACGAGCAGTACTTC.

V and J are TRBV5-4 and TRBJ2-2, with D hard to call. Trimming removed 2 bases at V and 7 bases at J, with 6 bases between. The germline CDR1 and CDR2 sequences are SGHNT and YYREEE (reference sequence). This CDR3 is 12 amino acids long. The CDR3 coding sequence is TGTGCCAGCAGCTTATTACACGGGGAGCTGTTTTTT. Encoded protein: CASSLLHGELFF.

There are many counts of this clonotype. The J gene is TRBJ1-1, the V gene TRBV7-9, with TRBD1 as a possible D gene (5 bases). This CDR3 has 14 residues. Germline V gives CDR1 SEHNR, CDR2 FQNEAQ (reference sequence). Deletions cut 2 bases from V and 1 base from J, with 8 bases between. The DNA of the CDR3 is TGTGCCAGCAGCTTACCAGGGACGAACACTGAAGCTTTCTTT. Its protein product is CASSLPGTNTEAFF.

The chain employs TRBV9 and TRBJ2-7; 9 bases match TRBD2. Germline V CDR1 and CDR2: SGDLS, YYNGEE. The V and J ends lost 0 bases and 9 bases, in that order; junction bases with no gene match: 10. The CDR3 extends over 15 amino acids. CDR3 sequence (DNA): TGTGCCAGCAGCGTAGGCCCGATAGCGGGAGATGCGCAGTACTTC. Its protein product is CASSVGPIAGDAQYF. The full variable domain, rest sourced from reference TRBV9 and TRBJ2-7, is DSGVTQTPKHLITATGQRVTLRCSPRSGDLSVYWYQQSLDQGLQFLIQYYNGEERAKGNILERFSAQQFPDLHSELNLSSLELGDSALYFCASSVGPIAGDAQYFGPGTRLTVT.

The genes are TRBV10-1 and TRBJ1-5; D is possibly TRBD1 (5 bases). V was cut by 0 bases and J by 1 base, with 10 bases left in between. There are 16 residues in the CDR3. The germline V gene encodes CDR1 WNHNN and CDR2 SYGVQD (reference sequence). CDR3 amino acids: CASSESPGRSNQPQHF. The CDR3 DNA is TGCGCCAGCAGTGAGTCGCCGGGACGGAGCAATCAGCCCCAGCATTTT.

CDR3: CASSQGLAGGPGGELFF. CDR3 bases: TGTGCCAGCAGCCAAGGACTAGCGGGAGGGCCCGGCGGGGAGCTGTTTTTT. V usage is TRBV14 and J usage is TRBJ2-2, with 14 bases matching TRBD2. Germline CDR1 and CDR2: SGHDN and FVKESK. The CDR3 has 17 amino acids. With V trimmed by 1 base and J by 7 bases, 5 bases remained unmatched. Full variable domain (missing parts from reference TRBV14 and TRBJ2-2): EAGVTQFPSHSVIEKGQTVTLRCDPISGHDNLYWYRRVMGKEIKFLLHFVKESKQDESGMPNNRFLAERTGGTYSTLKVQPAELEDSGVYFCASSQGLAGGPGGELFFGEGSRLTVL.

V usage is TRBV7-9 and J usage is TRBJ2-2; D is uncertain. The CDR3 has 14 residues. V lost 5 bases, J lost 0 bases, and 7 bases lay in between. The germline V gene encodes CDR1 SEHNR and CDR2 FQNEAQ (reference sequence). The CDR3 sequence is CASSGDPNTGELFF. CDR3 sequence (DNA): TGTGCCAGCAGCGGTGACCCGAACACCGGGGAGCTGTTTTTT.

This clonotype occurred many times. V gene TRBV12-3 or TRBV12-4 combines with J gene TRBJ1-1; the D is unclear. The V gene lost 3 bases and the J gene lost 8 bases, with 13 bases spanning the gap. The CDR3 is 13 residues long. The CDR3 nucleotides read TGTGCCAGCAGTTTGGTTTTCACAGAAGAAGCTTTCTTT. Translation: CASSLVFTEEAFF.

The chain is built from TRBV7-4 and TRBJ1-2; D is undetermined. There are 18 residues in the CDR3. V dropped 2 bases and J dropped 0 bases, with 19 bases sitting between them. Germline V lookup: CDR1 SGHVT, CDR2 SQSDAQ. The CDR3 DNA is TGTGCCAGCAGCTTAATTTCCTGGACGGGAGTTCCTAACTATGGCTACACCTTC. Its translation is CASSLISWTGVPNYGYTF.

In this sample, this clonotype turned up many times. The rearrangement links TRBV28 to TRBJ1-5, with D hard to call. Germline lookup yields CDR1 MDHEN and CDR2 SYDVKM. The CDR3 has 17 residues. V was shortened by 3 bases and J by 4 bases, with 19 bases between the two germline ends. CDR3: CASSLSLTKTLNQPQHF. The CDR3 bases are TGTGCCAGCAGTTTGTCCCTGACAAAAACCCTTAATCAGCCCCAGCATTTT.

This clonotype has more than one count but fewer than ten. The chain combines TRBV6-1 with TRBJ1-6; 7 positions match TRBD1. CDR1 is MNHNS, CDR2 SASEGT, per germline. V lost 6 bases to trimming and J lost 0 bases; unmatched junction nucleotides: 14. The CDR3 sequence is 19 residues long. As DNA, the CDR3 is TGTGCCAGCAGCCGAGCGAGGACAGGAGGTCACTCCTATAATTCACCCCTCCACTTT. It encodes CASSRARTGGHSYNSPLHF.

The chain links TRBV7-9 to TRBJ2-6; D may be TRBD2 (5 bases). V lost 4 bases and J 4 bases, leaving 8 bases between the germline ends. The CDR3 has 14 amino acids. CDR1 and CDR2 (germline): SEHNR, FQNEAQ (reference sequence). The CDR3 sequence is CASSYGGGANVLTF. The CDR3 nucleotides are TGTGCCAGCAGCTATGGAGGAGGGGCCAACGTCCTGACTTTC.

This clonotype was counted a single time. A much larger clone lies a single base off, so this may be a read error. This chain uses TRBV28 with TRBJ2-5; perhaps TRBD2 as D (6 bases). The V end was cut by 5 bases, the J end by 7 bases, with 14 bases between. Germline CDR1 is MDHEN and CDR2 is SYDVKM. This CDR3 contains 13 residues. The CDR3: CASSPIAEVTQYF. CDR3 in DNA: TGTGCCAGCAGTCCCATAGCGGAAGTGACCCAGTACTTC.

In regard to this clonotype: A much larger clonotype is one base distant, so this may be a read error. The chain recombines TRBV7-9 with TRBJ2-5; D is unclear. The germline V gene has CDR1 SEHNR and CDR2 FQNEAQ (reference sequence). V lost 0 bases to trimming and J lost 2 bases, with 13 bases between them. The CDR3 sequence is 16 residues long. In DNA, the CDR3 is TGTGCCAGCAGCTTAGCTGAGACATCGAATCAAGAGACCCAGTACTTC. It encodes CASSLAETSNQETQYF.

In nucleotides, the CDR3 is TGTGCCATCAGTGAGTCTGTAGGTCGCGTGGGTGAGCAGTTCTTC. Translation gives CAISESVGRVGEQFF. The V and J genes are TRBV10-3 and TRBJ2-1, with D unresolved. Germline assignment: CDR1 ENHRY and CDR2 SYGVKD. V dropped 0 bases and J dropped 9 bases, with 15 bases sitting between them. This CDR3 is 15 amino acids long.

Note on this clonotype: A much larger clone lies one base from this, so it may be a read error. This chain links TRBV28 with TRBJ2-5; 7 bases are a match to TRBD1. CDR1 and CDR2 from the germline V gene are MDHEN and SYDVKM. The length of the CDR3 is 14 residues. V shed 5 bases, J shed 5 bases, and the junction held 8 bases outside the gene matches. DNA for the CDR3: TGTGCCAGCAGTCCCGCAATAGGGGGCGAGACCCAGTACTTC. It yields the protein CASSPAIGGETQYF.

The V gene is TRBV20-1, the J gene TRBJ1-1; D possibly corresponds to TRBD1 (6 bases). Germline loops: CDR1 DFQATT, CDR2 SNEGSKA (reference sequence). This CDR3 contains 14 residues. Trimming shortened V by 5 bases and J by 1 base, and 14 bases separated the two germline ends. The CDR3 here is CSAYRVGTNTEAFF. The CDR3, as DNA: TGCAGTGCTTACAGGGTAGGAACGAACACTGAAGCTTTCTTT.

This clonotype was counted only a few times. The chain joins TRBV7-9 to TRBJ2-7; tentative D call: TRBD1 (5 bases). Trimming stripped 5 bases from V and 2 bases from J, with 16 bases between. The CDR3 spans 15 residues. From germline, CDR1 is SEHNR and CDR2 FQNEAQ (reference sequence). The chain's CDR3 is CASSPRVGLTYEQYF. The CDR3 bases are TGTGCCAGCAGCCCCCGGGTGGGGCTAACCTACGAGCAGTACTTC.

This clonotype turned up a few times. The chain carries TRBV7-9 and TRBJ1-6; 8 nucleotides agree with TRBD1. Germline V gene sequence: CDR1 SEHNR, CDR2 FQNEAQ (reference sequence). J lost 8 bases, V lost 5 bases, and 5 bases had no gene match. This CDR3 region has 14 residues. The CDR3 bases are TGTGCCAGCAGCCCGACAGGGGCCGATTCACCCCTCCACTTT. Its translation: CASSPTGADSPLHF.

This clonotype was observed many times. The chain carries TRBV28 and TRBJ2-7, with 8 bases fitting TRBD2. Germline V gene lookup returns CDR1 MDHEN and CDR2 SYDVKM. Unmatched junction bases numbered 7, after V lost 3 bases and J lost 6 bases. The CDR3 extends over 14 amino acids. In DNA, the CDR3 is TGTGCCAGCAGTTTCAGGACTAGCCCTGGCGAGCAGTACTTC. This codes for CASSFRTSPGEQYF.

This clonotype appeared many times. The V call is TRBV10-3, the J call TRBJ2-7; 11 bases align to TRBD2. There are 14 residues in the CDR3. V lost 6 bases and J lost 6; bases outside the gene matches: 7. CDR1 and CDR2 from the germline V gene are ENHRY and SYGVKD. The CDR3 region has the DNA TGTGCCATCAGGGCCGGGACTAGCGGTGGCGAGCAGTACTTC. It yields the protein CAIRAGTSGGEQYF.